This T cell receptor (beta chain) was captured in a study of glioma-infiltrating T cells after dendritic cell vaccination. Study-wide results and caveats: TCR clonality showed no direct relationship with survival.

In regard to this clone: The antigen is unknown.

The length of the CDR3 is 18 residues. The V segment lost 4 bases and the J segment 0 bases; nucleotides outside the gene matches: 9. Germline-derived CDR1 and CDR2 are MNHEY and SMNVEV (reference sequence). The immunoSEQ assay amplified TCRB CDR3 from up to roughly 2 ug DNA. Primers: 60 V beta forward and 13 J beta reverse. Profiling relied on immunoSEQ multiplex PCR, and the TCRdb table lists in-frame clones only, not all of them. In the table there are roughly 85,000 clones, 85% of which are singletons. Time point meaning: after dendritic cell vaccination, including at tumor progression/relapse. Blood PBMC samples: pre-vaccination, two weeks post third vaccination, and at tumor progression.

V usage is TRBV27 and J usage is TRBJ1-6; TRBD1 matches at 7 bases. Specimen: blood, collected after dendritic cell vaccination. The clonotype originates from a human donor with glioblastoma. The CDR3 DNA reads TGTGCCAGCAGTTCCAACGGACAGGCCGGCTCCTATAATTCACCCCTCCACTTT. This gives the protein CASSSNGQAGSYNSPLHF.